The 2 T cell receptor beta chains given below trace back to one sample, sequenced in a study of T cell changes during pregnancy in multiple sclerosis. Sequencing used immunoSEQ multiplex PCR; TCRdb keeps in-frame clones, though not all of them. Counted here are 60,000 to 70,000 clones, 90% to 95% occurring once; the ten biggest clones make up approximately 1.3%. Sample: peripheral blood, taken in the third trimester of pregnancy. The receptors stem from a female donor in good health, enrolled as a control in a pregnancy study.

The rearrangement uses TRBV2 and TRBJ1-1, with D possibly TRBD1 on 6 matching bases. V gave up 8 bases and J gave up 10 bases, with 17 bases separating them. Germline V lookup: CDR1 SNHLY, CDR2 FYNNEI. This CDR3 contains 12 residues. In DNA form, the CDR3 reads TGTGCCAGCGGAAATACAGGGTTCGGAGCTTTCTTT. This sequence encodes CASGNTGFGAFF.

The chain is built from TRBV7-9 and TRBJ1-2, with 8 bases matching TRBD1. Unmatched junction bases numbered 19, after V lost 7 bases and J lost 6 bases. The germline V gene has CDR1 SEHNR and CDR2 FQNEAQ (reference sequence). The CDR3 totals 17 residues. The CDR3 loop is CASKSTGGRGIIDGYTF. Here the CDR3 DNA reads TGTGCCAGCAAGTCCACAGGGGGTCGGGGGATTATCGATGGCTACACCTTC.